This T cell receptor beta chain was obtained from a study of T cell responses to AZD1222 COVID-19 vaccine (dated by TCRdb to about 2021). Context from the whole study: TCR sequencing covered 233 trial participants: 207 given two doses of AZD1222 and approximately 26 given two doses of MenACWY control vaccine. Enrollment into the trials was organized by age into subgroups of 18-55, 56-69 and 70-plus years, and those subgroups contained roughly 150, 30 and 60 TCR-sequenced participants, respectively.

In light of the paper, this sample's time point label describes: about 28 days (+/-7) after the second vaccine dose. AZD1222 recipients whose second dose came at about 4 weeks and those whose second dose came at about 12 weeks were combined into one group, since spike-specific TCR depth and breadth did not differ between the two schedules. Samples from vaccinated people were obtained from the UK trials COV001 and COV002, which included a single-blind randomized controlled phase 2/3 trial of AZD1222 (ChAdOx1 nCoV-19) in healthy adults. For TCRbeta chain sequencing, PBMC samples from trial participants were taken at day 0 and at day 28 after the second dose. The CDR3 regions of human TCRbeta chains were analyzed by immunosequencing. The study's own analysis went as follows. Repertoire TCRs were checked for matches against a reference library of SARS-CoV-2-specific TCRs that had been generated using the MIRA antigen-specificity platform. Breadth was defined as the fraction of unique TCRs that were SARS-CoV-2-associated. Depth was defined as the fraction of total T cells that were SARS-CoV-2-associated. Using the MIRA data, each spike-specific TCR was mapped to the spike region that the TCR reacts to and placed in a CD4 or CD8 class. Log10-transformed breadth and depth values were compared by one-way ANOVA with Sidak's multiple comparisons tests. The clones in this table, taken by TCRdb from immuneACCESS, are in-frame only. Not every clone is retained; where verified, under half of the shortfall comes from an unresolved V gene, and the cause of the rest is unknown. V, J and clone size are taken as reported in that table, and D and trimming were inferred from the DNA itself. The sample yields fewer than 180,000 clones; over 75% were counted once. Roughly 3.2% of the sample goes to the ten largest clones.

Results the study describes overall, beyond this receptor: Vaccine-associated CD4 TCRs spanned the whole spike protein, with dominant responses in regions 160-218 and 743-854. Because no day 14 peak-response samples were available, repertoires were characterized only after the peak T cell response. Conclusions about previously exposed vaccinees are limited because only five to seven AZD1222 recipients were SARS-CoV-2 seropositive at baseline. Participants were mostly white British and included more females than males, and it was suggested by the authors that clonal diversity may have been underestimated. The 56-69-year group was small, and its depth increase did not reach significance, likely because of low power. Spike-specific TCR breadth and depth rose significantly after two AZD1222 doses compared with day 0 and with MenACWY recipients. Reportedly, close to half of the unique spike-specific TCRs recognized epitopes lying outside the regions that are mutated in the B.1.351 and B.1.1.7 variants.

Comments on this clone: Its antigen is currently not known. Base quality data are lacking; no much larger clone is found one base away.

The CDR3 goes from the cysteine to the phenylalanine over 15 residues. Only the CDR3 DNA stays, 45 bases, in frame from base 1. V has 5 bases trimmed and J has 8 bases trimmed; junction bases matching no gene number 11. The germline V gene gives CDR1 as LGHNT and CDR2 as FRNRAP. The sequence joins TRBV12-5 to TRBJ1-4, with TRBD1 matching 7 junction bases. This sample comprised peripheral blood, obtained 28 days after the second AZD1222 dose. This sequence originates from an adult who received the AZD1222 COVID-19 vaccine. Here the CDR3 is given as CASGAVTGEEEKLFF. The bases read TGTGCTAGTGGTGCCGTCACAGGGGAGGAAGAAAAACTGTTTTTT.